These T cell receptor beta chains were read from a single sample in a study of cytomegalovirus exposure and HLA in healthy donors. Only in-frame clones appear in the TCRdb table, and some are missing; sequencing was by immunoSEQ multiplex PCR. The sample has 85,000 to 120,000 clones, 65% to 80% seen once; the top ten hold 2.5% to 3%. The specimen sequenced was PBMCs. All receptors come from a male donor in good health and CMV-seropositive. CDR3s include the opening cysteine and the closing phenylalanine or tryptophan. The D gene is left open where the match is weak. The size field is filled for only some rows; it gives once, few, many or a size class.

j_call clone_size d_call v_call cdr3_aa cdr3_nt
TRBJ2-1 few TRBD2 TRBV14 CAIGTSVVNEQFF TGTGCCATCGGGACTAGCGTTGTCAATGAGCAGTTCTTC
TRBJ2-1 . TRBD2 TRBV18 CASIGGGNEQFF TGTGCCAGCATCGGGGGGGGCAATGAGCAGTTCTTC
TRBJ1-5 . . TRBV5-6 CASSHSERVGQNQPQHF TGTGCCAGCAGCCACTCGGAGAGGGTAGGACAGAATCAGCCCCAGCATTTT
TRBJ1-1 . TRBD1 TRBV7-9 CASSLGGQGEGTEAFF TGTGCCAGCAGCTTAGGAGGACAGGGGGAGGGCACTGAAGCTTTCTTT
TRBJ1-5 . . TRBV18 CASSPGPNQPQHF TGTGCCAGCTCACCAGGGCCCAATCAGCCCCAGCATTTT
TRBJ2-7 few . TRBV28 CASSFGGTAYEQYF TGTGCCAGCAGTTTCGGGGGTACGGCCTACGAGCAGTACTTC
TRBJ2-5 once TRBD2 TRBV7-2 CASSLAGRGETQYF TGTGCCAGCAGCTTGGCAGGGAGGGGAGAGACCCAGTACTTC
TRBJ2-1 . . TRBV7-7 CASSLNWPGASGEQFF TGTGCTAGCAGCTTAAATTGGCCAGGGGCTAGTGGTGAGCAGTTCTTC
TRBJ1-1 once . TRBV28 CASSLFSGEIEAFF TGTGCCAGCAGTTTATTCTCAGGGGAAATTGAAGCTTTCTTT
TRBJ2-1 few TRBD2 TRBV7-6 CASSLASGGSYNEQFF TGTGCCAGCAGCTTGGCTAGCGGGGGGTCCTACAATGAGCAGTTCTTC
TRBJ1-1 . TRBD1 TRBV2 CASSHFRDRANTEAFF TGTGCCAGCAGTCACTTCCGGGACAGGGCCAACACTGAAGCTTTCTTT
TRBJ1-5 once . TRBV7-8 CASSSSFLGLTNQPQHF TGTGCCAGCAGCTCATCGTTCTTAGGACTGACCAATCAGCCCCAGCATTTT
TRBJ2-1 . TRBD1 TRBV9 CASSAPRTGNEQFF TGTGCCAGCAGCGCACCAAGGACAGGTAATGAGCAGTTCTTC
TRBJ2-7 . TRBD1 TRBV2 CASRVRQGYEQYF TGTGCCAGCAGAGTTCGACAGGGCTACGAGCAGTACTTC
TRBJ1-1 . . TRBV28 CASSIGGTEAFF TGTGCCAGCAGCATCGGGGGGACTGAAGCTTTCTTT
TRBJ2-3 . TRBD1 TRBV9 CASSPGQGPDTQYF TGTGCCAGCAGCCCAGGACAGGGACCAGATACGCAGTATTTT
TRBJ2-7 . . TRBV2 CASYSSYEQYF TGTGCCAGCTACAGCTCCTACGAGCAGTACTTC
TRBJ2-1 . . TRBV4-2 CASSQGIRDNEQFF TGTGCCAGCAGCCAAGGAATCAGGGACAATGAGCAGTTCTTC
TRBJ2-5 . TRBD2 TRBV7-9 CASSPGLAGQETQYF TGTGCCAGCAGCCCGGGACTAGCGGGCCAAGAGACCCAGTACTTC
TRBJ2-3 . TRBD2 TRBV7-2 CASSLRLAGGGDTQYF TGTGCCAGCAGCCTCAGACTAGCGGGGGGTGGGGATACGCAGTATTTT
TRBJ1-4 once . TRBV27 CASSPFSRFATNEKLFF TGTGCCAGCAGCCCCTTTAGTCGGTTTGCAACTAATGAAAAACTGTTTTTT
TRBJ2-5 . . TRBV2 CASSEMKGEKETQYF TGTGCCAGCAGTGAAATGAAGGGGGAGAAGGAGACCCAGTACTTC
TRBJ2-2 few . TRBV29-1 CSAYAGELFF TGCAGCGCCTACGCCGGGGAGCTGTTTTTT
TRBJ1-6 . . TRBV28 CASTPTGLDSPLHF TGTGCCAGCACGCCGACAGGTCTGGATTCACCCCTCCACTTT
TRBJ1-2 . TRBD1 TRBV5-6 CASSVWGGQGAHGYPF TGTGCCAGCAGCGTATGGGGGGGACAGGGGGCTCATGGCTACCCCTTC
TRBJ2-5 . TRBD1 TRBV30 CAWSRGTGAFETQYF TGTGCCTGGAGTAGAGGGACAGGCGCATTCGAGACCCAGTACTTC
TRBJ2-7 few TRBD1 TRBV4-3 CASSQTGQSEQYF TGCGCCAGCAGCCAGACGGGACAGTCCGAGCAGTACTTC
TRBJ2-5 . TRBD1 TRBV19 CASNHAGGYVETQYF TGTGCCAGTAATCATGCAGGGGGCTATGTGGAGACCCAGTACTTC
TRBJ1-1 . . TRBV5-1 CASSFDRPTEAFF TGCGCCAGCAGCTTCGACAGGCCCACTGAAGCTTTCTTT
TRBJ1-5 . . TRBV6-1 CASSAKSDQPQHF TGTGCCAGCAGTGCCAAAAGCGATCAGCCCCAGCATTTT
TRBJ1-2 . . TRBV29-1 CSVEDRGGQGRRNYGYPF TGCAGCGTTGAAGATCGGGGGGGCCAGGGGCGACGTAACTATGGCTACCCCTTC
TRBJ2-3 . TRBD1 TRBV6-1 CASRRTGADTQYF TGTGCCAGCAGACGGACAGGGGCGGATACGCAGTATTTT
TRBJ2-6 . . TRBV5-4 CASSLGRGSGANVLTF TGTGCCAGCAGCTTGGGTCGGGGTTCTGGGGCCAACGTCCTGACTTTC
TRBJ2-1 . TRBD2 TRBV5-1 CASSAFPSGNSYNEQFF TGCGCCAGCAGCGCCTTCCCTAGCGGGAACTCCTACAATGAGCAGTTCTTC
TRBJ2-7 . TRBD1 TRBV28 CAGGTGTEQYF TGTGCCGGAGGGACAGGGACCGAGCAGTACTTC
TRBJ1-1 . . TRBV6-5 CASRPQGKNTEAFF TGTGCCAGCAGGCCACAGGGAAAGAACACTGAAGCTTTCTTT
TRBJ1-6 . . TRBV4-3 CASSQDSQGYNSPLHF TGCGCCAGCAGCCAAGATAGCCAGGGCTATAATTCACCCCTCCACTTT
TRBJ2-7 once . TRBV12-2 CASRLACNGGRVYYEQYF TGTGCAAGTCGCTTAGCTTGTAATGGCGGGAGGGTCTACTACGAGCAGTACTTC
TRBJ1-5 . TRBD1 TRBV15 CATSSPYLDRGGPGKSGQPQHF TGTGCCACCAGCAGCCCATACCTGGACAGGGGAGGCCCAGGGAAATCGGGTCAGCCCCAGCATTTT
TRBJ2-1 few . TRBV20-1 CSARRLEKQFF TGCAGTGCTAGGAGACTAGAGAAGCAGTTCTTC
TRBJ2-7 . TRBD2 TRBV7-2 CASSYVGTSGGQQYF TGTGCCAGCAGCTACGTCGGGACTAGCGGGGGCCAGCAGTACTTC
TRBJ1-2 . TRBD1 TRBV28 CASSRTGNYGYTF TGTGCCAGCAGTAGGACAGGGAATTATGGCTACACCTTC
TRBJ2-2 . . TRBV6-4 CASSDSASGGGELFF TGTGCCAGCAGTGACTCGGCGTCAGGAGGAGGGGAGCTGTTTTTT
TRBJ2-7 . TRBD2 TRBV4-1 CASSQGGSGGVYEQYF TGCGCCAGCAGCCAAGGAGGCAGCGGGGGGGTCTACGAGCAGTACTTC